This T cell receptor beta chain was obtained from a study of CD8+ T cells in alopecia areata. Treatment reported: oral pan-JAK inhibitor, 5-10 mg twice daily. cDNA serving as the sequencing template came from extracted, reverse transcribed RNA. Sequencing was performed with immunoSEQ multiplex PCR; in TCRdb, only in-frame clones are kept and a portion is missing. This table has roughly 190,000 clones, 50% to 70% appearing once. V dropped 4 bases and J dropped 1 base, with 12 bases sitting between them. CDR1 is SQVTM, CDR2 ANQGSEA, per germline. This CDR3 comprises 14 residues. The rearrangement links TRBV29-1 to TRBJ2-3; TRBD1 is a possible D gene (6 bases). Sequenced material: CD4+ T cells sorted from blood, taken between weeks 47 and 50, from a patient treated with tofacitinib. This receptor was obtained from a human donor with alopecia areata. The CDR3 spells CSVGRAGGTDTQYF. CDR3 in DNA: TGCAGCGTTGGGCGGGCAGGGGGCACAGATACGCAGTATTTT.